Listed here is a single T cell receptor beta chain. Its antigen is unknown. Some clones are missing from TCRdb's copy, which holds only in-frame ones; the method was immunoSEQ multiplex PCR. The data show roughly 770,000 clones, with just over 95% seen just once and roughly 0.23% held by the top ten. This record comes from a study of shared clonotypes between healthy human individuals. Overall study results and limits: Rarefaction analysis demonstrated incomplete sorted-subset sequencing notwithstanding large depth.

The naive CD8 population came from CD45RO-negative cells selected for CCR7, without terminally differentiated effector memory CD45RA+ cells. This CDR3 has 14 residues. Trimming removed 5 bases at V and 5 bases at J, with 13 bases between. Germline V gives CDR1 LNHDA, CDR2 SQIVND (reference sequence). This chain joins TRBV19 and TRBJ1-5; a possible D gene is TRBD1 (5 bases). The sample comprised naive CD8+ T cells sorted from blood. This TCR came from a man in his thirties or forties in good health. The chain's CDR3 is CASSPGPFYQPQHF. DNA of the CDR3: TGTGCCAGTAGTCCGGGACCTTTCTATCAGCCCCAGCATTTT.